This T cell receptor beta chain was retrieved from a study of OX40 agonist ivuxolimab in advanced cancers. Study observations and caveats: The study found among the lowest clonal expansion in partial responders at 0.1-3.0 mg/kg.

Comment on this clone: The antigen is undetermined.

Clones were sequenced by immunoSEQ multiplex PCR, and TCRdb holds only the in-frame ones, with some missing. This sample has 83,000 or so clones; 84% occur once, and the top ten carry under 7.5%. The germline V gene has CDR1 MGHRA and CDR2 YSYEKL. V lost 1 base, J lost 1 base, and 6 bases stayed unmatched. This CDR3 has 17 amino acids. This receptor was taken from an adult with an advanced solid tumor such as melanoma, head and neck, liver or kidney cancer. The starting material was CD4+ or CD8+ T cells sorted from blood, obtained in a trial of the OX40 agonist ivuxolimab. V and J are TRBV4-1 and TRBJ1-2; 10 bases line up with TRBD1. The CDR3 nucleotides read TGCGCCAGCAGCCAAGTGGGACAGGGGATCCGTAACTATGGCTACACCTTC. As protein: CASSQVGQGIRNYGYTF.